This T cell receptor (beta chain) was sequenced during a study of T cell repertoires in cytomegalovirus infection (dated by TCRdb to between 2018 and 2021). Context from the whole study: The peptide stimulations were aimed at well-studied HLA-B-restricted epitopes as well as recently identified HLA-C-restricted CMV epitopes, whose presentation resists viral immunomodulation. Donor HLA type was relevant to the analysis, as public TCR beta signatures indicated carriage of CMV infection together with the matching HLA type. The investigation overall reported the following: The ex vivo response was dominated by HLA-C-restricted CMV-specific TCR beta clonotypes, which also provided the single most frequent clonotype in two of eight donors. Carriers of CMV infection plus the relevant HLA type were discriminated by the cumulative frequency of public TCR beta family members in the study cohort and in an independent roughly 340-donor cohort.

The germline V and J ends show losses of 5 bases and 1 base respectively, and no gene match explains 7 bases of the junction. The CDR1 and CDR2 encoded by the germline V gene are SGHAT and FQNNGV. The CDR3 spans 16 residues, from the cysteine through the phenylalanine. The only DNA kept is the CDR3, 48 bases in frame from the first base. This clonotype was seen only a few times. The antigen it binds to is not known. The input lacks base qualities; no much larger clone sits a single base away. The listed sequencing device is Illumina HiSeq 1500. TCRdb handled the public reads itself, with Q25 trimming in fastp and clone calling in MiXCR, and kept productive beta chains. Here each entry gathers all rows of one CDR3 protein and keeps the most common genes and DNA. The sample records some 920,000 distinct CDR3 sequences, approximately 30% of which are singletons. The ten most abundant clones make up around 15% of the sample.

Taken with the paper, the label for treatment or condition translates to: in vitro stimulation with specific CMV peptide epitopes to enrich CMV-specific T cells. The chain uses TRBV11-2 and TRBJ1-3, and 8 junctional nucleotides match TRBD1. The material was cultured CD8+ T cells from PBMCs, obtained from culture after CMV antigen stimulation. This sequence was found in a human donor in good health (CMV status not recorded). Some clones in this sample may be carry-over from other donors' samples. The CDR3 amino acid sequence is: CASSPGQGRSGNTIYF. The DNA sequence is given as TGTGCCAGCAGCCCAGGACAGGGCAGATCTGGAAACACCATATATTTT.